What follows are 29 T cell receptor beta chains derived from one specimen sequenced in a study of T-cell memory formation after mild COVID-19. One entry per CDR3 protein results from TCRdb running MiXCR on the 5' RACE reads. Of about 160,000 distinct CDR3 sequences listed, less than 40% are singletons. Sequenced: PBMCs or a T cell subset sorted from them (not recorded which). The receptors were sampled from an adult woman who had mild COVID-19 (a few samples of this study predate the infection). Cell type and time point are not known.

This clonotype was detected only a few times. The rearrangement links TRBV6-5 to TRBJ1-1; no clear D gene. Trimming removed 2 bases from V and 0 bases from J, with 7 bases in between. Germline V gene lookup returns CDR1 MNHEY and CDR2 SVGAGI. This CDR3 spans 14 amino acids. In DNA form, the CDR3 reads TGTGCCAGCAGTTACCACGGCATGAACACTGAAGCTTTCTTT. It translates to CASSYHGMNTEAFF.

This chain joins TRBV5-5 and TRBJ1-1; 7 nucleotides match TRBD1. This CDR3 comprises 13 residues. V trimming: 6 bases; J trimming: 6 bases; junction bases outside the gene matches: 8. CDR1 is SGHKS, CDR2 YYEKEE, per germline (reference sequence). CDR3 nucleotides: TGTGCCAGCAACAGACAGGGATCCGCTGAAGCTTTCTTT. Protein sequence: CASNRQGSAEAFF.

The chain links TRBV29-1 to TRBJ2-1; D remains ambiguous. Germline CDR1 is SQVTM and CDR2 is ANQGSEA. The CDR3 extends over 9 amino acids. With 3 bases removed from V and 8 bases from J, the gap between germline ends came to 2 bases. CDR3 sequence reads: CSVDHEQFF. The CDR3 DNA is TGCAGCGTTGATCATGAGCAGTTCTTC.

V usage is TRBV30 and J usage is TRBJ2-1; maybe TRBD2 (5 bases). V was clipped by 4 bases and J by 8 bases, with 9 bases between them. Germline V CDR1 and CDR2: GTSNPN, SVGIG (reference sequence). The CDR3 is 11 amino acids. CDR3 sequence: CAWKRWDEQFF. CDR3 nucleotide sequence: TGTGCCTGGAAGCGGTGGGATGAGCAGTTCTTC.

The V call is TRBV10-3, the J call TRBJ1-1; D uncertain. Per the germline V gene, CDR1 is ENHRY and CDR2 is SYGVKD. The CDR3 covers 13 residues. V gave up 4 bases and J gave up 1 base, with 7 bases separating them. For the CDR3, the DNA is TGTGCCATCAGTGGTAGGACGAACACTGAAGCTTTCTTT. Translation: CAISGRTNTEAFF.

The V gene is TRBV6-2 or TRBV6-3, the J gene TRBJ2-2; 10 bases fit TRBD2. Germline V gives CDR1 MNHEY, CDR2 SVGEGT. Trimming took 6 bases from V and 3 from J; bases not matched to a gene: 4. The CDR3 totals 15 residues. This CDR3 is CASSSSGSDTGELFF. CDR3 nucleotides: TGTGCCAGCAGCTCTAGCGGGAGTGACACCGGGGAGCTGTTTTTT.

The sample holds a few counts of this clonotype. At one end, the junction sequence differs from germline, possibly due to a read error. The CDR3 spells CASSEAVDRNF. The CDR3 DNA follows: TGTGCCAGCAGTGAAGCAGTGGACAGAAACTTC. The gene calls are TRBV6-1 and TRBJ1-2; D possibly corresponds to TRBD1 (6 bases). CDR3 length: 11 residues. CDR1 is MNHNS and CDR2 is SASEGT in the germline V gene.

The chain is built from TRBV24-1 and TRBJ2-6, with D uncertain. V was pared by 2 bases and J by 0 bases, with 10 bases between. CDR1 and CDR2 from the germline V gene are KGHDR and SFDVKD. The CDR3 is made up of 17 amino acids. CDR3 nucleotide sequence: TGTGCCACCAGTGATTCCGAACATCTCTCTGGGGCCAACGTCCTGACTTTC. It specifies CATSDSEHLSGANVLTF.

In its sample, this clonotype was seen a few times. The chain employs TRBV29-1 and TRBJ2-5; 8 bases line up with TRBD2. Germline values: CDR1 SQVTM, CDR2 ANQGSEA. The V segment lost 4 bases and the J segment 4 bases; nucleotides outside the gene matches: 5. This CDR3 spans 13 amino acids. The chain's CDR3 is CSVVASGRETQYF. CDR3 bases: TGCAGCGTTGTCGCCAGCGGGAGAGAGACCCAGTACTTC. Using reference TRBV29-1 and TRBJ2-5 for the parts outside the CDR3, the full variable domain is SAVISQKPSRDICQRGTSLTIQCQVDSQVTMMFWYRQQPGQSLTLIATANQGSEATYESGFVIDKFPISRPNLTFSTLTVSNMSPEDSSIYLCSVVASGRETQYFGPGTRLLVL.

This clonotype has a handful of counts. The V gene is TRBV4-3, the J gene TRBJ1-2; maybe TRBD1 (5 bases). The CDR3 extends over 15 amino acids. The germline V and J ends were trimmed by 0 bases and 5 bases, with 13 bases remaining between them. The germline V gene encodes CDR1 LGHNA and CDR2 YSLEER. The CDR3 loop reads CASSQDRARAYGYTF. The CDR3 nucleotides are TGCGCCAGCAGCCAAGATAGGGCCAGGGCGTATGGCTACACCTTC.

CDR3 sequence: CASSGPGGSGENTGELFF. As DNA, the CDR3 is TGTGCCAGCAGCGGGCCCGGGGGTAGCGGGGAGAACACCGGGGAGCTGTTTTTT. V is TRBV9 and J is TRBJ2-2, with 8 nucleotides matching TRBD2. The V gene end was trimmed by 3 bases and the J gene end by 1 base; junction bases not matched to a gene: 11. The CDR3 is made up of 18 amino acids. The germline CDR1 and CDR2 sequences are SGDLS and YYNGEE.

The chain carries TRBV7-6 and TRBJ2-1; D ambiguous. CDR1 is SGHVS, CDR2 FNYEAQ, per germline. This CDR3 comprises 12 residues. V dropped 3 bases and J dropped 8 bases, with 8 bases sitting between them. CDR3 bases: TGTGCCAGCAGCTTTTTTTCGGATGAGCAGTTCTTC. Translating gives CASSFFSDEQFF.

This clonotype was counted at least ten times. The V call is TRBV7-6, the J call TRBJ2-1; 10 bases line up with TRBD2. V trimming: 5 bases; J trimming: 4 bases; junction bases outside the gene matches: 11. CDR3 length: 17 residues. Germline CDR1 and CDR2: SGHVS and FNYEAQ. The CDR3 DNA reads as TGTGCCAGCAGCCTCCATACTGGGACTAGCGTGTACAATGAGCAGTTCTTC. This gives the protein CASSLHTGTSVYNEQFF. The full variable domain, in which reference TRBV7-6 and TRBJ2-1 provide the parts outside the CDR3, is GAGVSQSPRYKVTKRGQDVALRCDPISGHVSLYWYRQALGQGPEFLTYFNYEAQQDKSGLPNDRFSAERPEGSISTLTIQRTEQRDSAMYRCASSLHTGTSVYNEQFFGPGTRLTVL.

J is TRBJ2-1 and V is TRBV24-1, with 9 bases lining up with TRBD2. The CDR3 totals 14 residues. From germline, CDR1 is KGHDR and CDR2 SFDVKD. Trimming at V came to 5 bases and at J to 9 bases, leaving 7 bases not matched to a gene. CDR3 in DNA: TGTGCCACCAGTGCTAGCGGGAAGGAGGGTGAGCAGTTCTTC. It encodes CATSASGKEGEQFF.

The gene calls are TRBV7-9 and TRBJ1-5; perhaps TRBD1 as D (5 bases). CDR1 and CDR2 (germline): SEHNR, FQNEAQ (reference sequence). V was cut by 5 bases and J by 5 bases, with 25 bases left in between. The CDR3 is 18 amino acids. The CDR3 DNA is TGTGCCAGCAGCCACCACGGCCAGGACATCTCCATATATCAGCCCCAGCATTTT. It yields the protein CASSHHGQDISIYQPQHF.

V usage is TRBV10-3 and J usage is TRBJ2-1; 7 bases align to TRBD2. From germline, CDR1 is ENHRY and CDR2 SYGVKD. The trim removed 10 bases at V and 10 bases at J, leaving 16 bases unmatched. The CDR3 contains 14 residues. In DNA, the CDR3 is TGTGCCAGTACCCTAAGCGGGGCGGCATGGGAGCAGTTCTTC. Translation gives CASTLSGAAWEQFF.

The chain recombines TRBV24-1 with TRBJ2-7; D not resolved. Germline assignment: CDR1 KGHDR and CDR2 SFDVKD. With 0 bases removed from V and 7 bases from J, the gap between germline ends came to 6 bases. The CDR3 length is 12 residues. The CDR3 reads CATSDLGWEQYF. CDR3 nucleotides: TGTGCCACCAGTGATTTGGGCTGGGAGCAGTACTTC.

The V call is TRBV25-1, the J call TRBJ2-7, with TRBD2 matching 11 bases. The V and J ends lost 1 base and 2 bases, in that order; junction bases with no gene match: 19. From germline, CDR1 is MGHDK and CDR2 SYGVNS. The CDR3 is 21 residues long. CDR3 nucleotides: TGTGCCAGCAGTGAATCAAACCCCGGGACTAGCGGAATCGGGCGACCCTACGAGCAGTACTTC. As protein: CASSESNPGTSGIGRPYEQYF.

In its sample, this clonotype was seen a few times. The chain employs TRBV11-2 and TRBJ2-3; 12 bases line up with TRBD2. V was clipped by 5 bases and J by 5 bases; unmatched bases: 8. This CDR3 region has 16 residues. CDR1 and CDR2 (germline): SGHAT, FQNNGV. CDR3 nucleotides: TGTGCCAGCAGCCCACGGACTAGCGGGGTGGGAGATACGCAGTATTTT. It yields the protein CASSPRTSGVGDTQYF.

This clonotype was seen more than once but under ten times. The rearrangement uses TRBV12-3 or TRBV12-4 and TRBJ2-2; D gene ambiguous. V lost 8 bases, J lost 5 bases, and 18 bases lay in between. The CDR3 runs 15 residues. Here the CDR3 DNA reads TGTGCCAGCTCTTCGGTGGCCAAGAGGACCGGGGAGCTGTTTTTT. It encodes CASSSVAKRTGELFF.

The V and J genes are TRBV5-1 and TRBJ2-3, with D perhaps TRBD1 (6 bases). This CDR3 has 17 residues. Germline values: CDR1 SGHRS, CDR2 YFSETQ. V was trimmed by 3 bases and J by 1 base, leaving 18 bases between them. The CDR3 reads CASSSLVAGDGTDTQYF. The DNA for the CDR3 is TGCGCCAGCAGCTCCCTGGTCGCAGGGGATGGCACAGATACGCAGTATTTT.

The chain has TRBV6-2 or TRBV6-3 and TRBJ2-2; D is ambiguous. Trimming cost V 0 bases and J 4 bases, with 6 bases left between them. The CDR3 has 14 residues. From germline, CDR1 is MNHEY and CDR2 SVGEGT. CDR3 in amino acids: CASSYSSITGELFF. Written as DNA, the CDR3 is TGTGCCAGCAGTTACTCGAGCATCACCGGGGAGCTGTTTTTT.

CDR3 in amino acids: CSVASGTDTQYF. As DNA, the CDR3 is TGCAGCGTTGCTAGCGGCACAGATACGCAGTATTTT. V gene TRBV29-1 combines with J gene TRBJ2-3, with a tentative D call TRBD2 (6 bases). The V end was cut by 4 bases, the J end by 1 base, with 6 bases between. The CDR3 spans 12 residues. Germline loops: CDR1 SQVTM, CDR2 ANQGSEA.

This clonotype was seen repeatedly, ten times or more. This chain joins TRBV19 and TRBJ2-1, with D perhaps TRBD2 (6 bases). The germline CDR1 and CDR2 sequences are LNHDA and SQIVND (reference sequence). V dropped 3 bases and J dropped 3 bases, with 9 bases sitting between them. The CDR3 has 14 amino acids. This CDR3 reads CASSMGGDYNEQFF. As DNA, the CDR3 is TGTGCCAGTAGTATGGGCGGGGACTACAATGAGCAGTTCTTC.

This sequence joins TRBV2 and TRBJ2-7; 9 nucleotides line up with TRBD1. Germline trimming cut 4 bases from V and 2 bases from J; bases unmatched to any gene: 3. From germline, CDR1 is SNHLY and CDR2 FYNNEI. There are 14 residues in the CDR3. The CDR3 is CASSAGQGPYEQYF. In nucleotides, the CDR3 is TGTGCCAGCAGTGCGGGACAGGGCCCCTACGAGCAGTACTTC.

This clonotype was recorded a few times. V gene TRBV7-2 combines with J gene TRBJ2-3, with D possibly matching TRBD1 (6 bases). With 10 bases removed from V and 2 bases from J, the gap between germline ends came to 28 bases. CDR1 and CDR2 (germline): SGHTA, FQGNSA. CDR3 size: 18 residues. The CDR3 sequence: CATTISRDTLRPTDTQYF. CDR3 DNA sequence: TGTGCCACAACCATCTCCCGGGACACCCTGCGCCCCACAGATACGCAGTATTTT.

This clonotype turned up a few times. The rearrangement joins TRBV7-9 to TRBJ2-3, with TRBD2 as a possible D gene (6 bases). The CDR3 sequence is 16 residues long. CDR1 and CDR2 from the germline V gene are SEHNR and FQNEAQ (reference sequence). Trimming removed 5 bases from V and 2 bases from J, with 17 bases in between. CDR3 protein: CASSAPRLDYTDTQYF. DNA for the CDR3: TGTGCCAGCAGCGCCCCAAGACTGGACTACACAGATACGCAGTATTTT.

The CDR3 region has the DNA TGTGCCAGCAGACCCGGGGGACTAGCACGGGGCAATGAGCAGTTCTTC. Its translation is CASRPGGLARGNEQFF. This chain links TRBV7-9 with TRBJ2-1; 9 bases line up with TRBD2. The CDR3 is made up of 16 amino acids. The germline V gene has CDR1 SEHNR and CDR2 FQNEAQ (reference sequence). With 6 bases clipped from V and 6 bases from J, the junction kept 12 bases outside the gene matches.

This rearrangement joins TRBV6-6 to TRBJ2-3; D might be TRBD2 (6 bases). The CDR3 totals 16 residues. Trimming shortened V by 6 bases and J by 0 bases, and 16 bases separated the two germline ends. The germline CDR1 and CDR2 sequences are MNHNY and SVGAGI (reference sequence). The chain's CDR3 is CASSPRGDRSTDTQYF. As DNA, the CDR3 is TGTGCCAGCAGCCCCCGCGGGGATCGAAGCACAGATACGCAGTATTTT.